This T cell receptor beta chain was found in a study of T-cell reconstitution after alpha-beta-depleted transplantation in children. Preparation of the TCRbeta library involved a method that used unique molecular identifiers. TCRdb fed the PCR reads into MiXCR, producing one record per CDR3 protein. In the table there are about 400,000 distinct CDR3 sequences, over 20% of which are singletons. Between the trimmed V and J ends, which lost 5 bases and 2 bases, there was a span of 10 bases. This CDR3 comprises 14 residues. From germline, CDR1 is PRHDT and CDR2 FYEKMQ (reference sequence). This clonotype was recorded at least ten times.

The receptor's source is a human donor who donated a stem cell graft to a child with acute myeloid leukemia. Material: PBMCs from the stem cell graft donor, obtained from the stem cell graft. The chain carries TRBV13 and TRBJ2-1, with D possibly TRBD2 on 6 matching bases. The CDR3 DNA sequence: TGTGCCAGCAGCCCATGGGGGGCCTACAATGAGCAGTTCTTC. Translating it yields CASSPWGAYNEQFF.